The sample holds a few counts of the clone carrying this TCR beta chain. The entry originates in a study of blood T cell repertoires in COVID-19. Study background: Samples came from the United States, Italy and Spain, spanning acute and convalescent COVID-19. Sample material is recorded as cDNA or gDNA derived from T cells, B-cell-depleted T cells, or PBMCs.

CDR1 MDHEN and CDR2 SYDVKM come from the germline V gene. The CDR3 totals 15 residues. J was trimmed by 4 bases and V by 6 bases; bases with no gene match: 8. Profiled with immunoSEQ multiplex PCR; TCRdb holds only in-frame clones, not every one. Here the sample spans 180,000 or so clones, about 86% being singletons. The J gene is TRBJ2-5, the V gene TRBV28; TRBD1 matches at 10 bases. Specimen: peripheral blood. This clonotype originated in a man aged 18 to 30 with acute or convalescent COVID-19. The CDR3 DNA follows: TGTGCCAGCAGCTGGACAGGGGGGACGGGAGAGACCCAGTACTTC. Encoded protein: CASSWTGGTGETQYF.